This T cell receptor beta chain was sequenced during a study of blood T cell repertoires in COVID-19. This clone was observed a single time. Germline CDR1 is SGHRS and CDR2 is YFSETQ. The CDR3 loop spans 15 amino acids. Trimming shortened V by 0 bases and J by 4 bases, and 11 bases separated the two germline ends. It was during active infection that Seattle patients were enrolled and then longitudinally followed. In the authors' methods: Amplifying reference gene primers gave estimates of nucleated cell counts. TCRdb's table, derived via immunoSEQ multiplex PCR, lists solely in-frame clones and lacks some. V and J calls and clone size are as listed in that table; D and trimming were resolved from the DNA. The table records nearly 250,000 clones, about 84% of them present only once.

The clonotype comes from a woman over 75 with COVID-19, enrolled during active disease. The specimen was peripheral blood. The chain combines TRBV5-1 with TRBJ2-1, with a possible D match to TRBD1 (6 bases). The CDR3 protein is CASSLGGQPYNEQFF. CDR3 nucleotides: TGCGCCAGCAGCTTGGGAGGACAGCCTTACAATGAGCAGTTCTTC.